The 23 T cell receptor beta chains below were found in one sample sequenced in a study of OX40 agonist ivuxolimab in advanced cancers. The protocol was immunoSEQ multiplex PCR, while the TCRdb copy is restricted to in-frame clones and leaves out a portion. The table lists fewer than 75,000 clones, 88% of them singletons, with 0.67% in the top ten. Sequencing used CD4+ or CD8+ T cells sorted from blood, obtained in a trial of the OX40 agonist ivuxolimab. The receptors derive from an adult with an advanced solid tumor such as melanoma, head and neck, liver or kidney cancer.

This clone occurred a few times. The same CDR3 arises from other DNA sequences in this sample as well. The chain combines TRBV5-4 with TRBJ2-3; 12 nucleotides match TRBD2. There are 16 residues in the CDR3. V lost 2 bases to trimming and J lost 0 bases; unmatched junction nucleotides: 1. Germline CDR1 reads SGHNT; CDR2 reads YYREEE (reference sequence). CDR3 region: CASSFGTSGSTDTQYF. The CDR3 DNA is TGTGCCAGCAGCTTCGGGACTAGCGGGAGCACAGATACGCAGTATTTT. Full variable domain (remainder filled in from reference TRBV5-4 and TRBJ2-3): ETGVTQSPTHLIKTRGQQVTLRCSSQSGHNTVSWYQQALGQGPQFIFQYYREEENGRGNFPPRFSGLQFPNYSSELNVNALELDDSALYLCASSFGTSGSTDTQYFGPGTRLTVL.

This clone was counted once. The chain joins TRBV7-3 to TRBJ2-3, with D possibly called TRBD1 or TRBD2 (6 bases each). The CDR3 loop spans 17 amino acids. Germline CDR1 SGHTA, CDR2 FQGTGA. Trimming pared 1 base from V and 1 base from J, leaving 15 bases between. The chain's CDR3 is CASSLRSGAGGTDTQYF. In nucleotides, the CDR3 is TGTGCCAGCAGCTTAAGGTCGGGGGCAGGGGGCACAGATACGCAGTATTTT.

V and J are TRBV6-6 and TRBJ2-3; possible D gene TRBD2, 6 bases. This CDR3 comprises 16 residues. CDR1 and CDR2 (germline): MNHNY, SVGAGI (reference sequence). The germline V and J ends were trimmed by 2 bases and 2 bases, with 14 bases remaining between them. The CDR3 DNA is TGTGCCAGCAGTTACAACTCGGGGGATCCCACAGATACGCAGTATTTT. Protein: CASSYNSGDPTDTQYF.

This chain's CDR3 is CASSPRAGGPRSTGELFF. For the CDR3, the DNA is TGTGCCAGCAGCCCGCGAGCGGGAGGGCCCCGGAGTACCGGGGAGCTGTTTTTT. J is TRBJ2-2 and V is TRBV11-1; TRBD2 matches 10 bases. CDR3 length: 18 residues. CDR1 SGHAT and CDR2 FQDESV come from the germline V gene (reference sequence). Trimming took 5 bases from V and 5 from J; bases not matched to a gene: 14.

The V and J genes are TRBV5-1 and TRBJ1-2; 8 positions agree with TRBD1. The CDR3 length is 14 residues. The junction had 4 bases not matched to a gene; V was cut back by 2 bases and J by 4 bases. In germline, CDR1 is SGHRS, CDR2 YFSETQ. The DNA of the CDR3 is TGCGCCAGCAGCTTACAGGGGGGTGTCTATGGCTACACCTTC. Protein product: CASSLQGGVYGYTF.

CDR3 nucleotide sequence: TGTGCCAGCCGGGGACAGGGTAGCCCTGGAAACACCATATATTTT. Amino acid sequence: CASRGQGSPGNTIYF. The chain has TRBV2 and TRBJ1-3; TRBD1 agrees at 9 bases. Per the germline V gene, CDR1 is SNHLY and CDR2 is FYNNEI. The CDR3 length is 15 residues. Trimming took 8 bases from V and 2 from J; bases not matched to a gene: 7.

Only a few counts were recorded for this clone. The chain is built from TRBV28 and TRBJ2-4; D is undetermined. V gave up 3 bases and J gave up 2 bases, with 8 bases separating them. Germline V gene lookup returns CDR1 MDHEN and CDR2 SYDVKM. This CDR3 has 14 residues. Here the CDR3 reads CASSFTAPKNIQYF. The DNA for the CDR3 is TGTGCCAGCAGTTTCACCGCCCCCAAAAACATTCAGTACTTC. The full variable domain, with the rest looked up from reference TRBV28 and TRBJ2-4, is DVKVTQSSRYLVKRTGEKVFLECVQDMDHENMFWYRQDPGLGLRLIYFSYDVKMKEKGDIPEGYSVSREKKERFSLILESASTNQTSMYLCASSFTAPKNIQYFGAGTRLSVL.

The J gene is TRBJ1-2, the V gene TRBV27; perhaps TRBD1 as D (5 bases). There are 16 residues in the CDR3. The V and J ends lost 0 bases and 0 bases respectively, with 11 bases between them. Germline V gives CDR1 MNHEY, CDR2 SMNVEV (reference sequence). CDR3 region: CASSLSSGQANYGYTF. The CDR3, as DNA: TGTGCCAGCAGTTTATCGTCAGGGCAAGCTAACTATGGCTACACCTTC.

V is TRBV6-6 and J is TRBJ2-7, with D possibly TRBD2 on 6 matching bases. Germline CDR1 and CDR2: MNHNY and SVGAGI (reference sequence). The germline V and J ends were trimmed by 4 bases and 3 bases, with 10 bases remaining between them. The CDR3 extends over 13 amino acids. The CDR3 DNA follows: TGTGCCAGCAGTTCCGGGACTGACTACGAGCAGTACTTC. Protein sequence: CASSSGTDYEQYF.

The chain has TRBV19 and TRBJ1-5, with TRBD1 as a possible D gene (5 bases). V lost 5 bases and J 2 bases, leaving 16 bases between the germline ends. The CDR3 covers 16 residues. Germline CDR1 is LNHDA and CDR2 is SQIVND (reference sequence). The CDR3 spells CASSPSPGDGNQPQHF. The CDR3 DNA is TGTGCCAGTAGTCCCTCCCCGGGGGATGGCAATCAGCCCCAGCATTTT.

The J gene is TRBJ1-4, the V gene TRBV7-9; the D is unclear. Germline CDR1 is SEHNR and CDR2 is FQNEAQ (reference sequence). V was clipped by 2 bases and J by 8 bases, with 9 bases between them. The CDR3 consists of 13 residues. CDR3 coding DNA: TGTGCCAGCAGCTTACGGGCTGGGGAAAAACTGTTTTTT. It is translated as CASSLRAGEKLFF. The full variable domain, with the rest looked up from reference TRBV7-9 and TRBJ1-4, is DTGVSQNPRHKITKRGQNVTFRCDPISEHNRLYWYRQTLGQGPEFLTYFQNEAQLEKSRLLSDRFSAERPKGSFSTLEIQRTEQGDSAMYLCASSLRAGEKLFFGSGTQLSVL.

This chain uses TRBV5-1 with TRBJ2-2, with D possibly being TRBD1 (6 bases). Germline V CDR1 and CDR2: SGHRS, YFSETQ. V was shortened by 0 bases and J by 3 bases, with 9 bases between the two germline ends. The CDR3 extends over 15 amino acids. In DNA, the CDR3 is TGCGCCAGCAGCTTGGACAGGGTTGACACCGGGGAGCTGTTTTTT. Its translation: CASSLDRVDTGELFF.

The rearrangement joins TRBV6-1 to TRBJ1-1, with D possibly being TRBD1 (6 bases). CDR1 and CDR2 from the germline V gene are MNHNS and SASEGT. V lost 6 bases to trimming and J lost 7 bases, with 9 bases between them. The CDR3 sequence is 11 residues long. The CDR3 bases are TGTGCCAGCAGGGGGACAAATGAAGCTTTCTTT. It codes for CASRGTNEAFF.

The CDR3 nucleotides read TGTGCCAGCAGCGCGACAGGGGACTTACTCTCTGGAAACACCATATATTTT. As protein: CASSATGDLLSGNTIYF. The chain is built from TRBV5-6 and TRBJ1-3; TRBD1 matches at 8 bases. The trim removed 4 bases at V and 0 bases at J, leaving 9 bases unmatched. Germline V gives CDR1 SGHDT, CDR2 YYEEEE. This CDR3 has 17 amino acids.

V and J are TRBV18 and TRBJ2-7; 11 bases align to TRBD2. Germline loops: CDR1 KGHSH, CDR2 LQKENI. With V trimmed by 3 bases and J by 3 bases, 4 bases remained unmatched. This CDR3 has 15 residues. The CDR3 nucleotides read TGTGCCAGCTCACCGTCCGGGACTAGCGGCTACGAGCAGTACTTC. This encodes CASSPSGTSGYEQYF.

To note about this clone: This specimen includes other DNA sequences encoding the same CDR3. In DNA, the CDR3 is TGTGCCAGCAGCCAAATACGGGACAATGAGCAGTTCTTC. Its protein product is CASSQIRDNEQFF. The chain joins TRBV4-2 to TRBJ2-1; D is unclear. This CDR3 comprises 13 residues. Trimming took off 2 bases at V and 5 bases at J, with 7 bases between the two ends. Looked up from germline, CDR1 is LGHNA and CDR2 is YNFKEQ.

In its sample, this clone was seen a few times. The V gene is TRBV2, the J gene TRBJ1-2; D is undetermined. This CDR3 comprises 12 residues. Trimming shortened V by 7 bases and J by 4 bases, and 10 bases separated the two germline ends. Looked up from germline, CDR1 is SNHLY and CDR2 is FYNNEI. In DNA, the CDR3 is TGTGCCAGCAAGTTGGGAGGCTATGGCTACACCTTC. This gives the protein CASKLGGYGYTF.

V gene TRBV15 combines with J gene TRBJ2-1; D is unclear. With 0 bases removed from V and 8 bases from J, the gap between germline ends came to 5 bases. This CDR3 comprises 12 residues. Germline V gives CDR1 LNHNV, CDR2 YYDKDF (reference sequence). The CDR3 DNA is TGTGCCACCAGCAGAGAGTCTCATGAGCAGTTCTTC. This codes for CATSRESHEQFF.

The chain links TRBV6-1 to TRBJ2-7; D unresolved. V gave up 6 bases and J gave up 0 bases, with 12 bases separating them. The CDR3 extends over 14 amino acids. The V gene's germline CDR1 is MNHNS and CDR2 SASEGT. CDR3 nucleotide sequence: TGTGCCAGCAGCCCCTTATTCTCCTCCTACGAGCAGTACTTC. Protein sequence: CASSPLFSSYEQYF.

This chain connects TRBV28 to TRBJ2-2, with D tentatively TRBD1 (6 bases). The ends were cut back, 2 bases at V and 7 bases at J, with 14 bases in the middle. The germline gives CDR1 MDHEN, CDR2 SYDVKM. The length of the CDR3 is 15 residues. The CDR3 here is CASSLTGSLSGELFF. The DNA of the CDR3 is TGTGCCAGCAGTTTAACAGGGTCTTTAAGCGGGGAGCTGTTTTTT.

V is TRBV2 and J is TRBJ2-5; weak D call: TRBD1 (5 bases). V was shortened by 3 bases and J by 7 bases, with 15 bases between the two germline ends. The CDR3 sequence is 14 residues long. CDR1 is SNHLY and CDR2 is FYNNEI in the germline V gene. The CDR3 spells CASSDSARQWTQYF. In DNA, the CDR3 is TGTGCCAGCAGTGACAGCGCCAGACAGTGGACCCAGTACTTC.

The chain is built from TRBV10-3 and TRBJ2-1; TRBD2 matches 13 bases. Germline V lookup: CDR1 ENHRY, CDR2 SYGVKD. This CDR3 has 17 amino acids. Losses at the gene ends were 0 bases for V and 7 bases for J; bases not matched to a gene: 6. Here the CDR3 reads CAISESLGLAGANEQFF. CDR3 nucleotide sequence: TGTGCCATCAGTGAGTCGCTAGGACTAGCGGGAGCGAATGAGCAGTTCTTC.

The chain uses TRBV7-6 and TRBJ2-1; maybe TRBD2 (5 bases). The CDR3 consists of 16 residues. Germline loops: CDR1 SGHVS, CDR2 FNYEAQ. Trimming stripped 7 bases from V and 3 bases from J, with 19 bases between. CDR3 DNA sequence: TGTGCCAGCACCCCCCGGGGTCGTACCGTCTACAATGAGCAGTTCTTC. Encoded protein: CASTPRGRTVYNEQFF.